The present T cell receptor (beta chain) was sequenced within a study of response to subunit inactivated influenza vaccine. Study outcomes and limitations: Each seasonal influenza vaccination recruits few new T cells, the authors suggested.

The CDR3 length is 14 residues. V dropped 5 bases and J dropped 0 bases, with 11 bases sitting between them. TCRdb reprocessed the RT-PCR reads with MiXCR, giving one entry per CDR3 protein. The profile shows about 540,000 distinct CDR3 sequences, around 21% of them singletons. About this clonotype itself: Its target is unknown.

The same specimen was also included in a second study, on T cells expressing NK-cell markers. That work adds: Researchers built TCR beta cDNA using 5'RACE template switching with UMIs. Sorted CD3+CD56+NKG2C+, CD3+CD56+NKG2C- and CD3+CD56-NKG2C+ T cells supplied TCR beta repertoires. The CD3+CD56-NKG2C+ fraction was also led by these clonotypes in a handful of donors.

The sample in question was CD4+ T cells sorted from PBMCs, obtained roughly 12 days after vaccination. This chain connects TRBV12-3 or TRBV12-4 to TRBJ2-7; D tentatively reads TRBD1 or TRBD2 (5 bases each). This receptor was taken from a man over 45 who received an inactivated influenza vaccine. The CDR3 loop reads CASSAGTHSYEQYF. CDR3 DNA sequence: TGTGCCAGCAGTGCCGGGACCCACTCCTACGAGCAGTACTTC.